These 23 T cell receptor beta chains came from one sample sequenced in a study of metastatic and nonmetastatic thyroid tumors. Every patient was untreated before thyroid surgery. TCRdb ran MiXCR on the PCR reads. The sample consists of some 22,000 clones, under 30% of them appearing once. Sequencing was done on a sample of tumor tissue. These receptors were obtained from a male donor with papillary thyroid cancer or a benign thyroid nodule (not recorded which). Some clones in this sample may be carry-over from other donors' samples.

This clone was observed many times. The chain employs TRBV15 and TRBJ1-1; 9 nucleotides align to TRBD1. V gave up 3 bases and J gave up 10 bases; unmatched junction bases: 12. CDR1 and CDR2 from the germline V gene are LNHNV and YYDKDF (reference sequence). The CDR3 is made up of 15 amino acids. In nucleotides, the CDR3 is TGTGCCACCAGCAGGGACAGGGGTAGGTCAGGTGGAGCTTTCTTT. It specifies CATSRDRGRSGGAFF.

This clone was observed many times. The chain recombines TRBV2 with TRBJ2-7; TRBD2 aligns across 9 bases. CDR3 length: 14 residues. Germline trimming cut 7 bases from V and 4 bases from J; bases unmatched to any gene: 8. The germline CDR1 and CDR2 sequences are SNHLY and FYNNEI. The CDR3 loop is CASTSGSGSYEQYF. The CDR3 coding sequence is TGTGCCAGCACCTCGGGTAGCGGGAGTTACGAGCAGTACTTC.

The sample holds many counts of this clone. The chain joins TRBV6-1 to TRBJ2-2; 7 bases are shared with TRBD1. Germline CDR1 reads MNHNS; CDR2 reads SASEGT. This CDR3 has 16 residues. The V and J ends lost 6 bases and 2 bases, in that order; junction bases with no gene match: 9. For the CDR3, the DNA is TGTGCCAGCAGCTACGACAGGGCCCCTAACACCGGGGAGCTGTTTTTT. This translates into CASSYDRAPNTGELFF.

The chain carries TRBV9 and TRBJ2-7, with D unresolved. Trimming pared 4 bases from V and 3 bases from J, leaving 14 bases between. Germline-derived CDR1 and CDR2 are SGDLS and YYNGEE. This CDR3 is built from 14 residues. The CDR3 reads CASSPTWPGYEQYF. The CDR3, as DNA: TGTGCCAGCAGCCCAACGTGGCCAGGCTACGAGCAGTACTTC.

The sample holds a few counts of this clone. A single base separates this from a much larger clone, so it may be a read error. The same CDR3 arises from other DNA sequences in this sample as well. The chain employs TRBV15 and TRBJ2-5, with a possible D match to TRBD2 (6 bases). CDR1 is LNHNV and CDR2 is YYDKDF in the germline V gene (reference sequence). Trimming took 1 base from V and 0 from J, leaving 15 bases between them. The CDR3 is made up of 17 amino acids. This CDR3 is CATSRGRLGSYQETQYF. The CDR3 DNA follows: TGTGCCACCAGCAGAGGAAGACTAGGTTCTTACCAAGAGACCCAGTACTTC.

This clone was detected ten times or more. CDR3 nucleotide sequence: TGTGCCAGCAGCCGACTGGGACAGGCCCTTTCCTACGAGCAGTACTTC. Encoded protein: CASSRLGQALSYEQYF. The gene calls are TRBV6-2 or TRBV6-3 and TRBJ2-7, with 8 bases fitting TRBD1. Germline loops: CDR1 MNHEY, CDR2 SVGEGT. With 6 bases clipped from V and 1 base from J, the junction kept 11 bases outside the gene matches. This CDR3 has 16 amino acids.

At least ten counts were recorded for this clone. V gene TRBV3-1 combines with J gene TRBJ1-2, with D possibly being TRBD1 (6 bases). There are 14 residues in the CDR3. Germline V gene sequence: CDR1 LGHDT, CDR2 YNNKEL (reference sequence). Trimming pared 2 bases from V and 7 bases from J, leaving 14 bases between. This CDR3 reads CASSQTGGVGGYTF. CDR3 DNA: TGTGCCAGCAGCCAAACGGGGGGCGTTGGTGGCTACACCTTC.

Of note for this clone: An end of the junction does not agree with germline; a read error may underlie this. The gene calls are TRBV10-1 and TRBJ2-2; no clear D. Per the germline V gene, CDR1 is WNHNN and CDR2 is SYGVQD (reference sequence). This CDR3 region has 16 residues. The CDR3: CASSGEVAWNTRELFF. DNA of the CDR3: TGCGCCAGCAGTGGAGAGGTGGCTTGGAACACCCGGGAGCTGTTTTTT.

This chain connects TRBV24-1 to TRBJ2-3, with 9 bases that match TRBD2. The V and J ends lost 1 base and 4 bases, in that order; junction bases with no gene match: 5. The CDR3 runs to 16 residues. Per germline, CDR1 KGHDR and CDR2 SFDVKD. CDR3 amino acids: CATSDFSRGGPDTQYF. As DNA, the CDR3 is TGTGCCACCAGTGATTTCTCGCGGGGGGGCCCAGATACGCAGTATTTT.

Relative to its sample, this clone is medium-sized (0.01 to 0.1%). J is TRBJ2-3 and V is TRBV3-1; 11 bases are a match to TRBD2. This CDR3 has 19 residues. Trimming at V came to 3 bases and at J to 2 bases, leaving 13 bases not matched to a gene. CDR1 and CDR2 from the germline V gene are LGHDT and YNNKEL (reference sequence). The CDR3 region has the DNA TGTGCCAGCAGCCAGACTCGTATGGGACTAGCGGACTACACAGATACGCAGTATTTT. It encodes CASSQTRMGLADYTDTQYF.

CDR3 residues: CASSYSSGTAGKAFF. DNA for the CDR3: TGTGCCAGCAGTTATTCCTCCGGGACAGCGGGCAAAGCTTTCTTT. This chain uses TRBV6-5 with TRBJ1-1, with 7 bases lining up with TRBD1. The germline V gene has CDR1 MNHEY and CDR2 SVGAGI. V trimming: 3 bases; J trimming: 9 bases; junction bases outside the gene matches: 13. CDR3 length: 15 amino acids.

There are many counts of this clone. This chain connects TRBV3-1 to TRBJ2-2, with D possibly TRBD2 on 6 matching bases. Trimming removed 9 bases at V and 5 bases at J, with 16 bases between. Germline V gene sequence: CDR1 LGHDT, CDR2 YNNKEL (reference sequence). The CDR3 has 14 residues. CDR3 sequence reads: CASTRGKWTGELFF. The CDR3 nucleotides are TGTGCCAGTACCCGGGGGAAGTGGACCGGGGAGCTGTTTTTT.

V is TRBV20-1 and J is TRBJ2-5; a possible D gene is TRBD2 (5 bases). The CDR3 spans 16 residues. The germline V and J ends were trimmed by 2 bases and 1 base, with 17 bases remaining between them. Germline CDR1 and CDR2: DFQATT and SNEGSKA (reference sequence). The CDR3 coding sequence is TGCAGTGCTAGACCCATTGCGGTTAGCGCCCAAGAGACCCAGTACTTC. Its translation is CSARPIAVSAQETQYF.

This chain joins TRBV14 and TRBJ2-2; D is unresolved. Germline V lookup: CDR1 SGHDN, CDR2 FVKESK. V was clipped by 8 bases and J by 3 bases, with 13 bases between them. The CDR3 covers 14 residues. The CDR3 nucleotides read TGTGCCAGCTCGGCGCGTAGCTACACCGGGGAGCTGTTTTTT. As protein: CASSARSYTGELFF.

This clone was detected ten times or more. V gene TRBV6-1 combines with J gene TRBJ1-5; 8 nucleotides agree with TRBD1. The J segment lost 7 bases and the V segment lost 10 bases, leaving 12 bases of the junction unmatched. The CDR3 contains 14 residues. Looked up from germline, CDR1 is MNHNS and CDR2 is SASEGT. CDR3 nucleotide sequence: TGTGCCACGAGGCCTTCAGGGGGCGTGCAGCCCCAGCATTTT. Translated: CATRPSGGVQPQHF.

This clone showed up many times. The genes are TRBV20-1 and TRBJ1-6, with 10 nucleotides matching TRBD1. V gave up 3 bases and J gave up 5 bases; unmatched junction bases: 10. There are 17 residues in the CDR3. Germline CDR1 and CDR2: DFQATT and SNEGSKA (reference sequence). The CDR3 DNA is TGCAGTGCTAGGGGCCTCCGGGACAGGGGTCATAATTCACCCCTCCACTTT. Encoded protein: CSARGLRDRGHNSPLHF.

This clone was found many times. At the DNA level, this CDR3 is encoded by other sequences in the same sample as well. This rearrangement joins TRBV7-9 to TRBJ1-1, with 7 bases that match TRBD1. The germline V gene has CDR1 SEHNR and CDR2 FQNEAQ (reference sequence). The CDR3 consists of 13 residues. V was clipped by 1 base and J by 8 bases; unmatched bases: 4. The CDR3 nucleotides read TGTGCCAGCAGCTTAGAAGGGGGCTCCGAAGCTTTCTTT. It yields the protein CASSLEGGSEAFF.

CDR3 protein: CASIPGASPTDTQYF. The CDR3 DNA follows: TGTGCCAGCATCCCCGGTGCTAGCCCCACAGATACGCAGTATTTT. The chain joins TRBV6-1 to TRBJ2-3; D possibly corresponds to TRBD2 (5 bases). With 7 bases removed from V and 2 bases from J, the gap between germline ends came to 16 bases. The CDR3 spans 15 residues. Germline V gene lookup returns CDR1 MNHNS and CDR2 SASEGT.

This clone was counted ten times or more. The V and J genes are TRBV20-1 and TRBJ2-7; TRBD1 matches 9 bases. There are 13 residues in the CDR3. CDR1 and CDR2 from the germline V gene are DFQATT and SNEGSKA (reference sequence). Trimming at V came to 6 bases and at J to 3 bases, leaving 6 bases not matched to a gene. The CDR3 protein is CSALQTGGYEQYF. The CDR3 DNA reads as TGCAGTGCCCTCCAGACAGGGGGCTACGAGCAGTACTTC.

This clone was detected many times. V usage is TRBV19 and J usage is TRBJ2-6, with D unclear. CDR3 length: 15 residues. The germline gives CDR1 LNHDA, CDR2 SQIVND (reference sequence). Between the trimmed V and J ends, which lost 1 base and 0 bases, there was a span of 4 bases. The DNA of the CDR3 is TGTGCCAGTAGTATAGCGCCCTCTGGGGCCAACGTCCTGACTTTC. Translated, it gives CASSIAPSGANVLTF.

The V and J genes are TRBV20-1 and TRBJ2-1; 8 bases are shared with TRBD2. Germline lookup yields CDR1 DFQATT and CDR2 SNEGSKA (reference sequence). With V trimmed by 1 base and J by 2 bases, 7 bases remained unmatched. The CDR3 is 16 amino acids. The CDR3 sequence: CSARGPRAGAYNEQFF. The CDR3 DNA is TGCAGTGCTAGAGGCCCGCGAGCGGGGGCCTACAATGAGCAGTTCTTC.

In this sample, this clone turned up many times. The genes are TRBV6-2 or TRBV6-3 and TRBJ2-3; D remains unclear. V shed 2 bases and J shed 6 bases, with 6 bases lying between them. The CDR3 totals 12 residues. Germline V gives CDR1 MNHEY, CDR2 SVGEGT. The CDR3 spells CASSYPHDTQYF. The CDR3, as DNA: TGTGCCAGCAGTTACCCCCACGATACGCAGTATTTT.

This clone has only one observation. Compared with germline, one end of the junction differs, possibly owing to a read error. The chain joins TRBV6-4 to TRBJ2-3, with TRBD2 as a possible D gene (6 bases). The germline gives CDR1 MRHNA, CDR2 SNTAGT. This CDR3 is 15 amino acids long. The CDR3 sequence: CASSDGGTSTDTEYF. CDR3 sequence (DNA): TGTGCCAGCAGTGACGGGGGTACTAGCACAGATACGGAGTATTTT.